The 30 T cell receptor beta chains below were found in one sample sequenced in a study of patients and donors after allogeneic stem cell transplantation. Each CDR3 protein is one row after TCRdb ran MiXCR on the RT-PCR reads. The sample includes some 87,000 distinct CDR3 sequences, approximately 49% seen only once; the top ten take about 58%. The sequenced material came from blood, either unsorted or a sorted T cell fraction (not recorded which). The receptors originated from a human donor who was either an allogeneic HSCT recipient or a stem cell or donor lymphocyte infusion donor (not recorded which). It is not recorded whose cells these are; they may come from a transplant donor.

This rearrangement joins TRBV20-1 to TRBJ1-5; no definite D call. The CDR3 spans 17 residues. Germline V CDR1 and CDR2: DFQATT, SNEGSKA (reference sequence). Trimming took off 8 bases at V and 2 bases at J, with 25 bases between the two ends. CDR3 protein: CSTTRFEGLSGNQPQHF. In nucleotides, the CDR3 is TGCAGTACAACCCGCTTCGAGGGTTTGTCGGGCAATCAGCCCCAGCATTTT.

This sequence joins TRBV12-3 or TRBV12-4 and TRBJ2-3; D remains ambiguous. V was pared by 3 bases and J by 0 bases, with 7 bases between. The CDR3 spans 14 residues. The CDR3 DNA follows: TGTGCCAGCAGTTTGTACGGGAGCACAGATACGCAGTATTTT. Its protein product is CASSLYGSTDTQYF.

The chain combines TRBV24-1 with TRBJ2-7; TRBD2 is a possible D gene (6 bases). Germline V CDR1 and CDR2: KGHDR, SFDVKD. V was pared by 8 bases and J by 3 bases, with 13 bases between. This CDR3 is built from 13 residues. The CDR3 here is CATNDSGDYEQYF. The CDR3 DNA sequence: TGTGCCACCAATGACTCGGGAGACTACGAGCAGTACTTC.

V and J are TRBV18 and TRBJ1-6, with D maybe TRBD1 (5 bases). The CDR3 is 14 residues long. Germline assignment: CDR1 KGHSH and CDR2 LQKENI. The V gene lost 2 bases and the J gene lost 10 bases, with 12 bases spanning the gap. The CDR3 bases are TGTGCCAGCTCACCAGGGGGAAAGGAATCACCCCTCCACTTT. Translation: CASSPGGKESPLHF.

The gene calls are TRBV6-2 or TRBV6-3 and TRBJ1-6, with D possibly being TRBD1 (6 bases). The CDR3 is 15 amino acids. V lost 6 bases and J 7 bases, leaving 16 bases between the germline ends. The germline gives CDR1 MNHEY, CDR2 SVGEGT. CDR3 in DNA: TGTGCCAGCAGGATGAACGGGACACCCAATTCACCCCTCCACTTT. It codes for CASRMNGTPNSPLHF.

J is TRBJ2-2 and V is TRBV7-2; 7 bases line up with TRBD2. CDR3 size: 14 residues. Germline V CDR1 and CDR2: SGHTA, FQGNSA. Unmatched junction bases numbered 1, after V lost 6 bases and J lost 0 bases. The CDR3 DNA is TGTGCCAGCAGTCTAGCGGCGAACACCGGGGAGCTGTTTTTT. This encodes CASSLAANTGELFF. Filled out from reference TRBV7-2 and TRBJ2-2, the complete variable domain reads GAGVSQSPSNKVTEKGKDVELRCDPISGHTALYWYRQSLGQGLEFLIYFQGNSAPDKSGLPSDRFSAERTGGSVSTLTIQRTQQEDSAVYLCASSLAANTGELFFGEGSRLTVL.

This sequence joins TRBV20-1 and TRBJ1-4; possible D gene TRBD1, 5 bases. The CDR3 length is 15 residues. Looked up from germline, CDR1 is DFQATT and CDR2 is SNEGSKA (reference sequence). V was cut by 3 bases and J by 5 bases, with 16 bases left in between. DNA of the CDR3: TGCAGTGCTAGTGGCCGGGACTGGGCGAATGAAAAACTGTTTTTT. Amino acid sequence: CSASGRDWANEKLFF.

This chain links TRBV27 with TRBJ1-2; 8 bases map to TRBD1. J lost 4 bases, V lost 3 bases, and 4 bases had no gene match. Germline values: CDR1 MNHEY, CDR2 SMNVEV (reference sequence). The CDR3 extends over 14 amino acids. The CDR3 protein is CASSFGQGGYGYTF. In nucleotides, the CDR3 is TGTGCCAGCAGTTTCGGACAGGGAGGCTATGGCTACACCTTC.

This clonotype was seen a handful of times. V and J are TRBV6-5 and TRBJ1-1; D is ambiguous. Germline V gene lookup returns CDR1 MNHEY and CDR2 SVGAGI. The CDR3 sequence is 13 residues long. Trimming took 2 bases from V and 11 from J, leaving 15 bases between them. The CDR3 is CASSYPGSFGAFF. The CDR3 DNA reads as TGTGCCAGCAGTTACCCCGGATCTTTTGGGGCTTTCTTT.

The CDR3 spells CASSKSGGGPTGELFF. CDR3 bases: TGTGCCAGCAGCAAAAGCGGGGGAGGGCCCACCGGGGAGCTGTTTTTT. The chain uses TRBV7-3 and TRBJ2-2; 8 positions agree with TRBD2. Germline CDR1 is SGHTA and CDR2 is FQGTGA. CDR3 size: 16 residues. V lost 5 bases and J lost 4; bases outside the gene matches: 9.

This chain links TRBV12-3 or TRBV12-4 with TRBJ2-7; 9 bases line up with TRBD1. The J segment lost 1 base and the V segment lost 0 bases, leaving 10 bases of the junction unmatched. CDR3 size: 18 residues. For the CDR3, the DNA is TGTGCCAGCAGTTTAGCCGGGATGGGACAGGGTGAATCCTACGAGCAGTACTTC. Protein sequence: CASSLAGMGQGESYEQYF.

The chain combines TRBV30 with TRBJ1-2; D possibly corresponds to TRBD1 (5 bases). The CDR3 extends over 13 amino acids. Germline loops: CDR1 GTSNPN, CDR2 SVGIG (reference sequence). Trimming pared 1 base from V and 3 bases from J, leaving 9 bases between. As DNA, the CDR3 is TGTGCCTGGAGTGCAGGGCGGGACTATGGCTACACCTTC. This gives the protein CAWSAGRDYGYTF.

The DNA of the CDR3 is TGTGCCAGCAGCCAAGGGCCTCGACAGGGTGGATTTTACACTGAAGCTTTCTTT. Its protein is CASSQGPRQGGFYTEAFF. The rearrangement uses TRBV3-1 and TRBJ1-1, with 7 bases identical to TRBD1. Germline V gene data show CDR1 as LGHDT and CDR2 as YNNKEL (reference sequence). CDR3 length: 18 residues. V shed 1 base and J 3 bases; nucleotides not matched to a gene: 14.

The CDR3 spells CASRYSGIGNEKLFF. In DNA, the CDR3 is TGTGCCAGCAGATATTCAGGGATCGGGAATGAAAAACTGTTTTTT. This rearrangement joins TRBV27 to TRBJ1-4; D possibly corresponds to TRBD1 (5 bases). Trimming took 6 bases from V and 5 from J, leaving 16 bases between them. The CDR3 is 15 amino acids. Germline CDR1 reads MNHEY; CDR2 reads SMNVEV (reference sequence).

V and J are TRBV29-1 and TRBJ1-2; 8 nucleotides agree with TRBD1. CDR1 is SQVTM and CDR2 is ANQGSEA in the germline V gene. This CDR3 region has 15 residues. J gave up 1 base and V 3 bases, and 7 bases lay outside the gene matches. The CDR3 nucleotides are TGCAGCGTTGATTCAGGGGGCGACTTTAACTATGGCTACACCTTC. It yields the protein CSVDSGGDFNYGYTF. The entire variable domain, with the rest obtained from reference TRBV29-1 and TRBJ1-2, is as follows: SAVISQKPSRDICQRGTSLTIQCQVDSQVTMMFWYRQQPGQSLTLIATANQGSEATYESGFVIDKFPISRPNLTFSTLTVSNMSPEDSSIYLCSVDSGGDFNYGYTFGSGTRLTVV.

The chain is built from TRBV29-1 and TRBJ2-7; TRBD1 matches at 10 bases. There are 12 residues in the CDR3. After removal of 7 bases from V and 7 bases from J, the junction contained 7 bases not matched to a gene. Per germline, CDR1 SQVTM and CDR2 ANQGSEA. The CDR3 region has the DNA TGCAGCGGTAGGACAGGGGGTTATGAGCAGTACTTC. Translated: CSGRTGGYEQYF.

V gene TRBV14 combines with J gene TRBJ1-1, with D possibly TRBD1 on 5 matching bases. The CDR3 is made up of 14 amino acids. Germline V gene lookup returns CDR1 SGHDN and CDR2 FVKESK. With 4 bases removed from V and 4 bases from J, the gap between germline ends came to 13 bases. CDR3 region: CASSLAAGSTEAFF. The CDR3 DNA sequence: TGTGCCAGCAGCCTGGCCGCAGGGAGCACTGAAGCTTTCTTT.

This clonotype was seen just once. The V gene is TRBV5-1, the J gene TRBJ2-5; D is ambiguous. Germline V gives CDR1 SGHRS, CDR2 YFSETQ. The ends were cut back, 4 bases at V and 7 bases at J, with 23 bases in the middle. There are 16 residues in the CDR3. CDR3 bases: TGCGCCAGCAGCACCTCGGCCAAGAACCCCCCAGGGACCCAGTACTTC. This translates into CASSTSAKNPPGTQYF.

The chain has TRBV18 and TRBJ1-1, with TRBD1 matching over 9 bases. Germline CDR1 reads KGHSH; CDR2 reads LQKENI. The J segment lost 2 bases and the V segment lost 3 bases, leaving 7 bases of the junction unmatched. The CDR3 is made up of 16 amino acids. CDR3 residues: CASSPGTGRRNTEAFF. The CDR3 nucleotides read TGTGCCAGCTCACCGGGGACAGGGAGAAGAAACACTGAAGCTTTCTTT.

This clonotype has just a few counts. V gene TRBV12-3 or TRBV12-4 combines with J gene TRBJ1-4, with D possibly TRBD1 on 6 matching bases. With 5 bases removed from V and 5 bases from J, the gap between germline ends came to 12 bases. This CDR3 comprises 14 residues. This CDR3 reads CASSNGQPNEKLFF. CDR3 DNA sequence: TGTGCCAGCAGTAACGGACAGCCAAATGAAAAACTGTTTTTT.

This clonotype has just one count. The V gene is TRBV12-3 or TRBV12-4, the J gene TRBJ1-1, with D possibly matching TRBD1 (6 bases). The V gene lost 7 bases and the J gene lost 0 bases, with 15 bases spanning the gap. This CDR3 region has 15 residues. As DNA, the CDR3 is TGTGCCAGCACCAACCGGGACAAGATGAACACTGAAGCTTTCTTT. Its protein is CASTNRDKMNTEAFF.

Here the CDR3 DNA reads TGTGCCAGCAGCCCAGGGGGCAGCTATGGCTACACCTTC. It translates to CASSPGGSYGYTF. This chain links TRBV27 with TRBJ1-2; 8 bases are shared with TRBD1. V lost 6 bases to trimming and J lost 4 bases; unmatched junction nucleotides: 4. The CDR3 totals 13 residues. Per germline, CDR1 MNHEY and CDR2 SMNVEV (reference sequence).

V and J are TRBV5-1 and TRBJ2-2; D is perhaps TRBD1 (6 bases). Germline lookup yields CDR1 SGHRS and CDR2 YFSETQ. This CDR3 is 16 amino acids long. V shed 0 bases and J shed 2 bases, with 11 bases lying between them. This chain's CDR3 is CASSLVAGDNTGELFF. Here the CDR3 DNA reads TGCGCCAGCAGCTTGGTGGCAGGGGACAACACCGGGGAGCTGTTTTTT.

The genes are TRBV30 and TRBJ1-6, with 8 bases fitting TRBD1. V was clipped by 2 bases and J by 4 bases; unmatched bases: 7. Germline V gene lookup returns CDR1 GTSNPN and CDR2 SVGIG (reference sequence). The CDR3 has 16 residues. The CDR3, as DNA: TGTGCCTGGAGTCCGGGACAGGTCTTGTATAATTCACCCCTCCACTTT. Translated: CAWSPGQVLYNSPLHF.

This clonotype was seen only a few times. This sequence joins TRBV20-1 and TRBJ1-6; D not resolved. V gave up 0 bases and J gave up 0 bases, with 21 bases separating them. CDR1 and CDR2 (germline): DFQATT, SNEGSKA (reference sequence). CDR3 length equals 20 residues. CDR3 nucleotides: TGCAGTGCTAGAGATCATTCGGCGAACACTTCGAGCTCCTATAATTCACCCCTCCACTTT. Translation gives CSARDHSANTSSSYNSPLHF.

The chain recombines TRBV6-2 or TRBV6-3 with TRBJ1-2; no clear D gene. In germline, CDR1 is MNHEY, CDR2 SVGEGT. V shed 0 bases and J shed 8 bases, with 10 bases lying between them. The CDR3 is 13 amino acids. In nucleotides, the CDR3 is TGTGCCAGCAGTTACTCGAAAGCTCAGGGCTACACCTTC. Its translation is CASSYSKAQGYTF.

V and J are TRBV7-9 and TRBJ2-1, with D perhaps TRBD2 (6 bases). V dropped 6 bases and J dropped 8 bases, with 14 bases sitting between them. The V gene's germline CDR1 is SEHNR and CDR2 FQNEAQ (reference sequence). The CDR3 extends over 13 amino acids. The CDR3 bases are TGTGCCAGCAGGACCCGACTAGGCGATGAGCAGTTCTTC. It codes for CASRTRLGDEQFF.

This clonotype was observed once. The CDR3 region is CAIREGQIYNSPLHF. DNA for the CDR3: TGTGCCATCAGGGAGGGACAGATCTATAATTCACCCCTCCACTTT. This chain links TRBV10-3 with TRBJ1-6; TRBD1 matches 7 bases. Per germline, CDR1 ENHRY and CDR2 SYGVKD. The CDR3 has 15 amino acids. Trimming removed 6 bases from V and 3 bases from J; junction bases left unmatched: 5.

The chain joins TRBV4-2 to TRBJ1-3; D is undetermined. Trimming took off 4 bases at V and 2 bases at J, with 18 bases between the two ends. Germline-derived CDR1 and CDR2 are LGHNA and YNFKEQ. The CDR3 sequence is 17 residues long. CDR3 protein: CASSPFGGKVAGNTIYF. The DNA for the CDR3 is TGTGCCAGCAGCCCATTCGGAGGGAAGGTGGCTGGAAACACCATATATTTT.

The J gene is TRBJ1-1, the V gene TRBV7-9; 8 bases map to TRBD1. The CDR3 is made up of 16 amino acids. From germline, CDR1 is SEHNR and CDR2 FQNEAQ (reference sequence). V shed 5 bases, J shed 0 bases, and the junction held 8 bases outside the gene matches. The CDR3 loop reads CASSGTGGPMNTEAFF. Written as DNA, the CDR3 is TGTGCCAGCAGCGGCACAGGGGGACCAATGAACACTGAAGCTTTCTTT.